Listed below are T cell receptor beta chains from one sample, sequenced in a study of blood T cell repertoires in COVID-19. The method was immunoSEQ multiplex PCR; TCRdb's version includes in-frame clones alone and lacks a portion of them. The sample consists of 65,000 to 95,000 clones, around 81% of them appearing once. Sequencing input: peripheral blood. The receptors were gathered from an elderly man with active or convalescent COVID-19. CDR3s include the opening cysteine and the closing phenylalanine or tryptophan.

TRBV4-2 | CASSQLGRSPGSGANVLTF
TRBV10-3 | CAISEQATGELFF
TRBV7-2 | CASSFGTVSSGNTIYF
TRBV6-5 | CASSYLSPGELFF
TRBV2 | CASSEDRQITGELFF
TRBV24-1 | CATSDSGLGEQFF
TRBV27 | CASKQVRDSTKGYTF
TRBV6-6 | CASSFGLTGELFF
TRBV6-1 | CASSVAGGLSGELFF
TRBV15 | CATSTFGLTYYGYTF
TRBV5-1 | CASSLGTGEGGNTIYF
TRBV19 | CASRTGGLKLVTEAFF
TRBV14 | CASSQRITGTPFANTGELFF
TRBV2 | CASSKTTGTVNEKLFF
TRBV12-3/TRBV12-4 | CASTQVANTEAFF
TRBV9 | CASSPPGTGYHSNQPQHF
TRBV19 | CASTQWANYSPLHF
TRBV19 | CASNQGYEKLFF
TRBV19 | CASRSGVAGVGQPQHF
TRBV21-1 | CASPGEDQFF
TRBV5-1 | CAGQAGVGTGELFF
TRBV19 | CASSVLTGGGFVQPQHF
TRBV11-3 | CASSRTGARETQYF
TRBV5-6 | CASSLGLAGARDTQYF
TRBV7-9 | CASSSGFEAFF
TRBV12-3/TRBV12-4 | CASSSIGLQTF
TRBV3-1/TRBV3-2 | CASSPTDRGTEAFF
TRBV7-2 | CASSPPGVAGYNEQFF
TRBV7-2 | CASSNYRGGGYTF
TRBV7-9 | CASSLDPLNTGELFF
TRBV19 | CASSLAGEAETQYF
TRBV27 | CASQDWGQGKKLFF
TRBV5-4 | CASSGASQGETEKLFF
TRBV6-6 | CASSGASGGGDTQYF
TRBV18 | CASSPNFSGQYNSPLHF
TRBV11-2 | CASSSRDRGHQETQYF
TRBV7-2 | CASSLAYTDTQYF
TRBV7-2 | CASSLGLAGGRETQYF
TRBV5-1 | CASSSGLAGGYQETQYF
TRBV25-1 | CASSVTGFQNTEAFF
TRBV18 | CASSPRQGAGANVLTF
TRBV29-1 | CSVEVAGTDTQYF
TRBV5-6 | CASSLSRRETQYF
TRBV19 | CASTPGGRPGNTEAFF
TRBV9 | CASSVGGGSSGNTIYF
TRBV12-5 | CASPPGEYGYTF
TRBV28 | CASSLYGGAHNEQFF
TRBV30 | CAWGTQLAQYF
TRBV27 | CASSARQYSNQPQHF